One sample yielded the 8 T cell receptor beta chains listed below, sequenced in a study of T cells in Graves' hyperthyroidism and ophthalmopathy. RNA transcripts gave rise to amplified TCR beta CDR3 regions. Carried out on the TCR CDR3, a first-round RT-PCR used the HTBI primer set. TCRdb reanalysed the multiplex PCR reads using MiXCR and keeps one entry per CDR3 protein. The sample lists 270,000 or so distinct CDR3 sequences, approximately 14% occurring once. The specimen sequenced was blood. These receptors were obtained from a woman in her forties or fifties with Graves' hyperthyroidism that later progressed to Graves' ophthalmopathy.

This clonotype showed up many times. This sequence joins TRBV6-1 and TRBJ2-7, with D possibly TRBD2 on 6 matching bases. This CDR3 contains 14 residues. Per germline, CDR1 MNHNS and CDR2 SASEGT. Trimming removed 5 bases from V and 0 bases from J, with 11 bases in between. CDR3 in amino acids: CASSYLARSYEQYF. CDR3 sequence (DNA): TGTGCCAGCAGTTATCTAGCGCGCTCCTACGAGCAGTACTTC.

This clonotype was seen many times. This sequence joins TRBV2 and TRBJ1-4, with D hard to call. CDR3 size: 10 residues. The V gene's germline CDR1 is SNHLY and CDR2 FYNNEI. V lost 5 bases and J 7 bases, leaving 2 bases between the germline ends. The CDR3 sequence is CASSFEKLFF. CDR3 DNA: TGTGCCAGCAGTTTTGAAAAACTGTTTTTT.

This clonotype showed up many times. The CDR3, as DNA: TGCGCCAGCAGCTGGACCGGGACAAGAAACTATGGCTACACCTTC. This gives the protein CASSWTGTRNYGYTF. The chain carries TRBV5-1 and TRBJ1-2; tentatively, D is TRBD1 (6 bases). Germline V gives CDR1 SGHRS, CDR2 YFSETQ. V gave up 3 bases and J gave up 2 bases, with 14 bases separating them. The CDR3 is 15 amino acids. Drawing the rest from reference TRBV5-1 and TRBJ1-2, the complete variable domain is KAGVTQTPRYLIKTRGQQVTLSCSPISGHRSVSWYQQTPGQGLQFLFEYFSETQRNKGNFPGRFSGRQFSNSRSEMNVSTLELGDSALYLCASSWTGTRNYGYTFGSGTRLTVV.

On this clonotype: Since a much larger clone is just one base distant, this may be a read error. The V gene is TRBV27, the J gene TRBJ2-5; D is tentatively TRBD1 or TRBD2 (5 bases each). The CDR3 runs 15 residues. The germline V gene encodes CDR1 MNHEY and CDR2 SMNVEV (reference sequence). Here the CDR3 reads CASSRSSFGQETQCF. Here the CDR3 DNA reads TGTGCCAGCAGTCGATCTAGCTTCGGACAAGAGACCCAGTGCTTC.

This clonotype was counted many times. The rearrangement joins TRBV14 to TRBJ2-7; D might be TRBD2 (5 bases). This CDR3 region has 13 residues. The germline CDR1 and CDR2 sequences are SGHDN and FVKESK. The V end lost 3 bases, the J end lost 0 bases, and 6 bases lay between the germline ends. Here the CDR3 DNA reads TGTGCCAGCAGCCAGGGGAGCTCCTACGAGCAGTACTTC. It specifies CASSQGSSYEQYF.

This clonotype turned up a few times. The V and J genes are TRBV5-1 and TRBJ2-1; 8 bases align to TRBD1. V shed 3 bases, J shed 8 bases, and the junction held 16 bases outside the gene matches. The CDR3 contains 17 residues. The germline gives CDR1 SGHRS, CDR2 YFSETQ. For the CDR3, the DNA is TGCGCCAGCAGCTGGAAACAAGGGACAGGAGGGGGAGATGAGCAGTTCTTC. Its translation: CASSWKQGTGGGDEQFF.

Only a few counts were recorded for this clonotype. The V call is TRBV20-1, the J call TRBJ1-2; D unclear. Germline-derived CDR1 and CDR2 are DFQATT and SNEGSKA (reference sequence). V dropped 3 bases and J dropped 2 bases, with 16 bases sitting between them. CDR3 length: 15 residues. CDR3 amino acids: CSASSPNGPNYGYTF. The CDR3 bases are TGCAGTGCTAGTTCTCCAAATGGTCCAAACTATGGCTACACCTTC.

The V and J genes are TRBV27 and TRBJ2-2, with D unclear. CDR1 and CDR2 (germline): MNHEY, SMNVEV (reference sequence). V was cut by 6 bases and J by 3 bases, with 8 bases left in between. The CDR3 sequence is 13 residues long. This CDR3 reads CASREDDTGELFF. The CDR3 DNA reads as TGTGCCAGCAGAGAGGATGACACCGGGGAGCTGTTTTTT.